This T cell receptor (beta chain) was documented in a study of cytomegalovirus exposure and HLA in healthy donors. Germline assignment: CDR1 MDHEN and CDR2 SYDVKM. This CDR3 region has 16 residues. With 6 bases clipped from V and 4 bases from J, the junction kept 9 bases outside the gene matches. Primers: 60 Vbeta forward and 13 Jbeta reverse. Data came from immunoSEQ multiplex PCR; TCRdb stores just in-frame clones and leaves some out. The data contain about 120,000 clones, 74% of them singletons. Sequenced input: PBMCs. This TCR was recovered from a human donor in good health. This rearrangement joins TRBV28 to TRBJ2-1; 10 bases agree with TRBD2. The CDR3 spells CASSSVLAGEYNEQFF. CDR3 nucleotide sequence: TGTGCCAGCAGCTCGGTTCTAGCGGGAGAGTACAATGAGCAGTTCTTC.